This TCR beta chain was obtained from a study of monozygotic twins with inflammatory bowel disease. Points from the study as a whole: Compared with healthy co-twins, IBD patients showed reduced TCRbeta repertoire diversity by inverse Simpson. There was no support for any single strong signal or clonotype associated with IBD.

Of note for this clonotype: Its antigen is unknown.

Per germline, CDR1 SNHLY and CDR2 FYNNEI. CDR3 size: 12 residues. Every TCR library used approximately 3,400 ng of total RNA. UMIs incorporating a 6-nucleotide sample barcode were appended by means of template switching. TCRdb derives one entry per CDR3 protein from the 5' RACE reads, leaving out DNA. This sample's clone table lists more than 300,000 distinct CDR3 sequences. The clonotype originates from a human donor with ulcerative colitis or Crohn's disease, or a healthy co-twin of an affected twin (not recorded which). Source material: blood. The gene calls are TRBV2 and TRBJ2-7. Here the CDR3 reads CASSVRSHEQYF.